This T cell receptor (beta chain) was captured in a study of T cells in Graves' hyperthyroidism and ophthalmopathy. General observations from the study: In the blood, most expanded thyroid clonotypes above 0.001 appeared as well. Patients with ophthalmopathy were separated from those with stable hyperthyroidism by a 13 V-J model.

This clonotype was detected ten times or more. Its cognate antigen is unknown. V dropped 7 bases and J dropped 5 bases, with 17 bases sitting between them. Germline CDR1 MDHEN, CDR2 SYDVKM. This CDR3 region has 14 residues. Ophthalmopathy patients had moderate-to-severe active disease, CAS ≥3, NOSPECS ≥4, and disease duration under 3 months. There were TCR beta CDR3 regions amplified from RNA transcripts. Researchers ran a first-round RT-PCR on the TCR CDR3 using the HTBI primer set. TCRdb re-called the multiplex PCR reads through MiXCR, storing one row per CDR3 protein. The sample comprises 500,000 to 650,000 distinct CDR3 sequences, approximately 17% of which are singletons, and around 17% rests with the top ten.

J is TRBJ1-1 and V is TRBV28, with a weak D call TRBD1 (5 bases). This sequence originates from a young woman with Graves' ophthalmopathy. Material: blood. The CDR3 sequence is CASTLTASFTEAFF. CDR3 in DNA: TGTGCCAGCACCTTGACAGCTTCTTTTACTGAAGCTTTCTTT.